This entry is about one T cell receptor (beta chain). What it recognizes is unknown. TRB amplification used roughly 250 ng of peripheral blood genomic DNA. This CDR3 region has 14 residues. One tube held mixed TRB-A and TRB-B primer pools for touch-down PCR. TCRdb re-called the multiplex PCR reads and shows each CDR3 protein once, DNA omitted. The repertoire table contains about 5,000 distinct CDR3 sequences. This entry belongs to a study of T cell clusters in autoimmune cytopenias. The study, taken as a whole, reports: The T cell clusters were defined only in silico, without experimental functional validation.

This receptor was identified in a human donor with an autoimmune cytopenia or autoimmune hepatitis (not recorded which). The chain links TRBV12-3 or TRBV12-4 to TRBJ1-2; with no DNA, the TCRdb D assignment of TRBD1 cannot be verified. Sequencing was performed on peripheral blood. The CDR3 sequence: CASSPGFRYYGYTF.